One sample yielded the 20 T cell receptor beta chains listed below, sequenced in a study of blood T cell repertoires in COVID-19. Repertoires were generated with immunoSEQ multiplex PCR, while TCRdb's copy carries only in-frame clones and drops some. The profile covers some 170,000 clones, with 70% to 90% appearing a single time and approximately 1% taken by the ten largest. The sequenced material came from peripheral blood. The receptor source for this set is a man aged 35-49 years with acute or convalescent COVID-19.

In DNA, the CDR3 is TGTGCCAGCAGTTTAGGGGCAGCCTACGAGCAGTACTTC. It is translated as CASSLGAAYEQYF. This chain uses TRBV12-3 or TRBV12-4 with TRBJ2-7; D gene uncertain. The CDR3 runs to 13 residues. V was shortened by 1 base and J by 2 bases, with 6 bases between the two germline ends.

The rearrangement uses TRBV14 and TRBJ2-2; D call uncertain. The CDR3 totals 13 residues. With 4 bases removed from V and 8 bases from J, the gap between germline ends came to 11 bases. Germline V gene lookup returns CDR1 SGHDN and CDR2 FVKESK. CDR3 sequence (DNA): TGTGCCAGCAGCCCTAGACTGGCGGGGGAGCTGTTTTTT. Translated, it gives CASSPRLAGELFF.

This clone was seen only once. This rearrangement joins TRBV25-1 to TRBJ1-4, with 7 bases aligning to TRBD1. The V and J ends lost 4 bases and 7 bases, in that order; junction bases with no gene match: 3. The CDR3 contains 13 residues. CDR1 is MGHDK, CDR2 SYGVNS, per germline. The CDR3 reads CASSVTGVEKLFF. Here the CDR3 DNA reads TGTGCCAGCAGTGTTACAGGGGTTGAAAAACTGTTTTTT.

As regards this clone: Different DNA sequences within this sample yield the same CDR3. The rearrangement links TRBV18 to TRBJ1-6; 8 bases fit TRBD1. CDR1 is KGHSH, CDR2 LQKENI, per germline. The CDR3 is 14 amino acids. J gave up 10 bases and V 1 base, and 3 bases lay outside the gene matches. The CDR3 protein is CASSPQDRDSPLHF. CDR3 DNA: TGTGCCAGCTCACCACAGGACAGGGACTCACCCCTCCACTTT. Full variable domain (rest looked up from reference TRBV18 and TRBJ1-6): NAGVMQNPRHLVRRRGQEARLRCSPMKGHSHVYWYRQLPEEGLKFMVYLQKENIIDESGMPKERFSAEFPKEGPSILRIQQVVRGDSAAYFCASSPQDRDSPLHFGNGTRLTVT.

This CDR3 is CASSLRTDFSGNTIYF. For the CDR3, the DNA is TGCGCCAGCAGCTTGCGAACAGATTTCTCTGGAAACACCATATATTTT. The chain is built from TRBV5-1 and TRBJ1-3; D gene ambiguous. CDR3 length: 16 amino acids. The V gene lost 1 base and the J gene lost 0 bases, with 11 bases spanning the gap. The germline V gene encodes CDR1 SGHRS and CDR2 YFSETQ.

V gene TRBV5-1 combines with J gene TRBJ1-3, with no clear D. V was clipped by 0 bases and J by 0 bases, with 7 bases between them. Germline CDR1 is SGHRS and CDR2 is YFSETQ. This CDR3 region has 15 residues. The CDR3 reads CASSLAPDSGNTIYF. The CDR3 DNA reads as TGCGCCAGCAGCTTGGCGCCAGACTCTGGAAACACCATATATTTT.

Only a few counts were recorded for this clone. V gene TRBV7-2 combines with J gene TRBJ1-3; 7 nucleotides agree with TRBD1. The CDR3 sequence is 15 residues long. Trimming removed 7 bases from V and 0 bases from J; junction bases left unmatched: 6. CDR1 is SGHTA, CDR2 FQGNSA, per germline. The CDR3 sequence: CASTGQPNSGNTIYF. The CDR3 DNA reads TGTGCCAGCACGGGACAGCCCAACTCTGGAAACACCATATATTTT.

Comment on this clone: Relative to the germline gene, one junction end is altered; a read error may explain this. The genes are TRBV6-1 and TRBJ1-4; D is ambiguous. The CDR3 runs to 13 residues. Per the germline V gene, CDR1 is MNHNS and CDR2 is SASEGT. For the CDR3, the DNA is TGTACCAGCAGTGAATGGGTAGCCGAAAAACTGTTTTTT. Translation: CTSSEWVAEKLFF.

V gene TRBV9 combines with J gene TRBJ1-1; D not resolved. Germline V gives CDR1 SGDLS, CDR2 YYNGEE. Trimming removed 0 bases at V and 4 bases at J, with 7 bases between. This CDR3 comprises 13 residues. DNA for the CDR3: TGTGCCAGCAGCGTAGCCCCATCCACTGAAGCTTTCTTT. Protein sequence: CASSVAPSTEAFF.

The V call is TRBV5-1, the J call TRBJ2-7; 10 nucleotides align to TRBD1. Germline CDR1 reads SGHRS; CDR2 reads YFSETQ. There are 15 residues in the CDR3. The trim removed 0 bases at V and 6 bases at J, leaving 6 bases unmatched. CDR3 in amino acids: CASSLGGTGEREQYF. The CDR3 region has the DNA TGCGCCAGCAGCTTGGGCGGGACAGGGGAGCGCGAGCAGTACTTC. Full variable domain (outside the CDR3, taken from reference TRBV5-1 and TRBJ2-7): KAGVTQTPRYLIKTRGQQVTLSCSPISGHRSVSWYQQTPGQGLQFLFEYFSETQRNKGNFPGRFSGRQFSNSRSEMNVSTLELGDSALYLCASSLGGTGEREQYFGPGTRLTVT.

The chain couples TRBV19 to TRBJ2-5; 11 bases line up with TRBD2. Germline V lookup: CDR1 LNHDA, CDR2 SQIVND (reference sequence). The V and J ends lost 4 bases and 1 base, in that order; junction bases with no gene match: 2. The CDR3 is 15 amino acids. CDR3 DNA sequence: TGTGCCAGTAGTACAACTAGCGGGGGCCAAGAGACCCAGTACTTC. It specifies CASSTTSGGQETQYF.

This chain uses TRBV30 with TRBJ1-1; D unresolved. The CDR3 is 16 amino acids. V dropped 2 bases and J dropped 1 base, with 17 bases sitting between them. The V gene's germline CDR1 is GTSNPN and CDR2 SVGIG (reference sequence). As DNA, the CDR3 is TGTGCCTGGAGTCTCAGGCTCACCAAACAGAACACTGAAGCTTTCTTT. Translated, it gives CAWSLRLTKQNTEAFF.

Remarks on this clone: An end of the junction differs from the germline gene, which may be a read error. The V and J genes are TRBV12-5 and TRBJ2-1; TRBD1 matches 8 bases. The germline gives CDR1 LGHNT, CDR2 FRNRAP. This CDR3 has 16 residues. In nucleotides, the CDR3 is TGTGCTAGTGGTTTGGTCGGGACAGGCTCCTTCAATGAGCAGTTCTTC. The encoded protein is CASGLVGTGSFNEQFF.

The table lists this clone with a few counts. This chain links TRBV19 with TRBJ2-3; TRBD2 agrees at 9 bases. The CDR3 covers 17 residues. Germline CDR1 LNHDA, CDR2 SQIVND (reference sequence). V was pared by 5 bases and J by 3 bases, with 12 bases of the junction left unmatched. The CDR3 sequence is CASSHLRGGRGTDTQYF. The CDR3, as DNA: TGTGCCAGTAGTCACCTGCGGGGGGGCCGTGGGACAGATACGCAGTATTTT.

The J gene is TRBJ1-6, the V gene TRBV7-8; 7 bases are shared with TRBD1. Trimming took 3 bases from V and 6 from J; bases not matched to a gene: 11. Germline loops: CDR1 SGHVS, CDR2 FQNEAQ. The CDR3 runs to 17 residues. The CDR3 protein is CASSLETGPSFNSPLHF. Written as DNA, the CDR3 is TGTGCCAGCAGCTTGGAGACAGGGCCCTCTTTTAATTCACCCCTCCACTTT. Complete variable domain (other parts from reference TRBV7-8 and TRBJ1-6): GAGVSQSPRYKVAKRGQDVALRCDPISGHVSLFWYQQALGQGPEFLTYFQNEAQLDKSGLPSDRFFAERPEGSVSTLKIQRTQQEDSAVYLCASSLETGPSFNSPLHFGNGTRLTVT.

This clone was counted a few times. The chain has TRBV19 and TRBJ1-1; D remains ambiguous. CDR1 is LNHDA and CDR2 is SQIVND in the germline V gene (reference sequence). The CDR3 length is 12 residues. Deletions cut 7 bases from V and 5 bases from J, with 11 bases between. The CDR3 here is CASIRPGTEAFF. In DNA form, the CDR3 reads TGTGCCAGTATCCGCCCGGGGACTGAAGCTTTCTTT.

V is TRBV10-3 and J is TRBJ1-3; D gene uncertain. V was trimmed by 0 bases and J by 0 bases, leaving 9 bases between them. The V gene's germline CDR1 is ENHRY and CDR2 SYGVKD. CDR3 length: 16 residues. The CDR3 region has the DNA TGTGCCATCAGTGAGTCGGCGGGTTACTCTGGAAACACCATATATTTT. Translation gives CAISESAGYSGNTIYF.

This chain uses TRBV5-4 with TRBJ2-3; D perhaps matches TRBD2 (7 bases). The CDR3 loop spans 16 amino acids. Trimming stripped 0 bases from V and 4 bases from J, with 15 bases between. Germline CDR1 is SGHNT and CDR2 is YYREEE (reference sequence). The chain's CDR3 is CASSLAKGGTPDTQYF. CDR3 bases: TGTGCCAGCAGCTTGGCCAAGGGGGGGACCCCAGATACGCAGTATTTT.

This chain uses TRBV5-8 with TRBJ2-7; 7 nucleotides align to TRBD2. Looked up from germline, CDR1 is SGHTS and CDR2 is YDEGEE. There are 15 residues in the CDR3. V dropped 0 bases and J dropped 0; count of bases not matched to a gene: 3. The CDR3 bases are TGTGCCAGCAGCTTGGACTGGGGGGGCTCCTACGAGCAGTACTTC. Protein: CASSLDWGGSYEQYF.

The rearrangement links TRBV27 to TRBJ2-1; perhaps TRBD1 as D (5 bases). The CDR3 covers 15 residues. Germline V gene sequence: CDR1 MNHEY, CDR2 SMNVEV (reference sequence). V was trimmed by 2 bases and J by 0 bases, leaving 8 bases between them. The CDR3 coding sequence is TGTGCCAGCAGTTTAGGGGCGAGCTCCTACAATGAGCAGTTCTTC. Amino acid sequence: CASSLGASSYNEQFF.